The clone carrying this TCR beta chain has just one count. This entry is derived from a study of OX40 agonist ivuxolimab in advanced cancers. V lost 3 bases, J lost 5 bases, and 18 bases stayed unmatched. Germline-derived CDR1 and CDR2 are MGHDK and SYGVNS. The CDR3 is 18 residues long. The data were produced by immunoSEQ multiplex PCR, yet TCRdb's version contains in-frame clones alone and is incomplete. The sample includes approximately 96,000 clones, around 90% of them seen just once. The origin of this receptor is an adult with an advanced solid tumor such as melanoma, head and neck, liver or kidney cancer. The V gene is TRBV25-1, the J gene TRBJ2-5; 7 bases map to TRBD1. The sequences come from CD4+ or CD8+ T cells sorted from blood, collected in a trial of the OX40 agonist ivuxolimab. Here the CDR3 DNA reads TGTGCCAGCAGTGACGCGATGACAGGGTTGGGCGCGGCGGAGACCCAGTACTTC. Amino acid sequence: CASSDAMTGLGAAETQYF. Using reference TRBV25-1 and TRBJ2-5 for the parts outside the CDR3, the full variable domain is EADIYQTPRYLVIGTGKKITLECSQTMGHDKMYWYQQDPGMELHLIHYSYGVNSTEKGDLSSESTVSRIRTEHFPLTLESARPSHTSQYLCASSDAMTGLGAAETQYFGPGTRLLVL.